Following are 17 T cell receptor beta chains from one sample sequenced in a study of cytomegalovirus exposure and HLA in healthy donors. Researchers ran the PCR with 60 Vbeta and 13 Jbeta primers. Method: immunoSEQ multiplex PCR; TCRdb's copy keeps in-frame clones and lacks some. The sample includes some 170,000 clones, 70% of them seen just once. Sequenced input: PBMCs. These receptor sequences come from a man between 18 and 29 years old in good health and CMV-seropositive.

The J gene is TRBJ2-7, the V gene TRBV29-1, with 8 positions matching TRBD1. The CDR3 extends over 18 amino acids. CDR1 is SQVTM, CDR2 ANQGSEA, per germline. CDR3 loop: CSVGRQGPTASLLQVRDV. CDR3 DNA: TGCAGCGTTGGAAGACAGGGGCCAACGGCCTCCTTGCTGCAGGTGCGGGACGTC.

This clone came up once. This chain links TRBV18 with TRBJ2-5, with TRBD1 matching over 7 bases. The V gene end was trimmed by 3 bases and the J gene end by 5 bases; junction bases not matched to a gene: 9. The V gene's germline CDR1 is KGHSH and CDR2 LQKENI. CDR3 length: 15 residues. In DNA form, the CDR3 reads TGTGCCAGCTCACCCGACAGGGAGAAGAGGGAGACCCAGTACTTC. Its translation: CASSPDREKRETQYF. Supplemented by reference TRBV18 and TRBJ2-5, the full variable domain reads NAGVMQNPRHLVRRRGQEARLRCSPMKGHSHVYWYRQLPEEGLKFMVYLQKENIIDESGMPKERFSAEFPKEGPSILRIQQVVRGDSAAYFCASSPDREKRETQYFGPGTRLLVL.

This clone was seen a few times. V is TRBV19 and J is TRBJ1-1, with TRBD1 identical over 7 bases. Trimming removed 4 bases from V and 3 bases from J; junction bases left unmatched: 2. This CDR3 has 13 residues. CDR1 LNHDA and CDR2 SQIVND come from the germline V gene (reference sequence). The CDR3 here is CASSTTGYTEAFF. CDR3 DNA: TGTGCCAGTAGTACGACAGGGTACACTGAAGCTTTCTTT. Looking up the rest from reference TRBV19 and TRBJ1-1 gives the full variable domain: DGGITQSPKYLFRKEGQNVTLSCEQNLNHDAMYWYRQDPGQGLRLIYYSQIVNDFQKGDIAEGYSVSREKKESFPLTVTSAQKNPTAFYLCASSTTGYTEAFFGQGTRLTVV.

V and J are TRBV5-4 and TRBJ2-7; 8 bases fit TRBD2. CDR1 and CDR2 (germline): SGHNT, YYREEE (reference sequence). V shed 0 bases and J 0 bases; nucleotides not matched to a gene: 2. The CDR3 has 15 residues. CDR3 sequence: CASSLVGLVSYEQYV. The CDR3 DNA reads TGTGCCAGCAGCTTGGTGGGACTAGTCTCCTACGAGCAGTACGTC.

The chain carries TRBV5-8 and TRBJ1-4, with D tentatively TRBD1 (6 bases). There are 14 residues in the CDR3. Per the germline V gene, CDR1 is SGHTS and CDR2 is YDEGEE. V gave up 2 bases and J gave up 8 bases, with 13 bases separating them. In DNA, the CDR3 is TGTGCCAGCAGCTTCGGGGGGGCTTGGGAAAAACTGTTTTTT. Protein sequence: CASSFGGAWEKLFF.

This clone appeared a few times. This chain uses TRBV30 with TRBJ2-1; 10 bases match TRBD2. This CDR3 has 16 amino acids. The germline V gene encodes CDR1 GTSNPN and CDR2 SVGIG (reference sequence). The trim removed 5 bases at V and 4 bases at J, leaving 11 bases unmatched. The CDR3 DNA reads TGTGCCTGGGCGGCTCGAGCGGGGGGGAAGTACAATGAGCAGTTCTTC. Translated: CAWAARAGGKYNEQFF.

DNA for the CDR3: TGTGCCAGTGGGAGGACCCAGAACACTGAAGCTTTCTTT. Translation: CASGRTQNTEAFF. The chain is built from TRBV7-3 and TRBJ1-1; the D is unclear. The CDR3 has 13 residues. V was clipped by 9 bases and J by 1 base, with 12 bases between them. CDR1 is SGHTA, CDR2 FQGTGA, per germline. Full variable domain (outside the CDR3, taken from reference TRBV7-3 and TRBJ1-1): GAGVSQTPSNKVTEKGKYVELRCDPISGHTALYWYRQSLGQGPEFLIYFQGTGAADDSGLPNDRFFAVRPEGSVSTLKIQRTERGDSAVYLCASGRTQNTEAFFGQGTRLTVV.

The count of this clone is one. The chain uses TRBV5-1 and TRBJ2-1; 11 nucleotides match TRBD1. CDR1 is SGHRS, CDR2 YFSETQ, per germline. This CDR3 is built from 15 residues. The V segment lost 4 bases and the J segment 6 bases; nucleotides outside the gene matches: 6. The CDR3 DNA is TGCGCCAGCAGCATCGGGACAGGGGGAATCAATGAGCAGTTCTTC. This gives the protein CASSIGTGGINEQFF. Full variable domain (missing parts from reference TRBV5-1 and TRBJ2-1): KAGVTQTPRYLIKTRGQQVTLSCSPISGHRSVSWYQQTPGQGLQFLFEYFSETQRNKGNFPGRFSGRQFSNSRSEMNVSTLELGDSALYLCASSIGTGGINEQFFGPGTRLTVL.

This chain connects TRBV19 to TRBJ2-7, with 7 positions matching TRBD1. The CDR3 contains 15 residues. Germline CDR1 reads LNHDA; CDR2 reads SQIVND (reference sequence). Trimming took 2 bases from V and 3 from J; bases not matched to a gene: 7. The CDR3 DNA follows: TGTGCCAGTAGTATACGGGTGGGACAGCACTACGAGCAGTACGTC. Its protein is CASSIRVGQHYEQYV.

The chain joins TRBV5-6 to TRBJ1-2; 9 nucleotides align to TRBD1. CDR1 and CDR2 from the germline V gene are SGHDT and YYEEEE. This CDR3 comprises 15 residues. Trimming cost V 4 bases and J 4 bases; bases outside gene matches: 8. CDR3 DNA sequence: TGTGCCAGCAGCCCGGGGACAGGGACCCGCTATGGCTACACCTTC. It is translated as CASSPGTGTRYGYTF.

The J gene is TRBJ2-5, the V gene TRBV12-5; 7 bases are a match to TRBD2. This CDR3 spans 14 amino acids. Germline V gene lookup returns CDR1 LGHNT and CDR2 FRNRAP. With V trimmed by 6 bases and J by 7 bases, 11 bases remained unmatched. For the CDR3, the DNA is TGTGCTAGTGGCCACCCGAGCGGGACCGGGACCCAGTACTTC. Its protein is CASGHPSGTGTQYF. The variable domain in full, with the rest retrieved from reference TRBV12-5 and TRBJ2-5, is DARVTQTPRHKVTEMGQEVTMRCQPILGHNTVFWYRQTMMQGLELLAYFRNRAPLDDSGMPKDRFSAEMPDATLATLKIQPSEPRDSAVYFCASGHPSGTGTQYFGPGTRLLVL.

The chain is built from TRBV11-3 and TRBJ2-5, with D hard to call. From germline, CDR1 is SGHNT and CDR2 YENEEA. V lost 1 base, J lost 5 bases, and 5 bases lay in between. The CDR3 is made up of 12 amino acids. The CDR3 sequence: CASSLARETQYF. The CDR3 nucleotides read TGTGCCAGCAGCTTAGCTCGGGAGACCCAGTACTTC.

J is TRBJ1-1 and V is TRBV6-1, with D hard to call. Germline V gene data show CDR1 as MNHNS and CDR2 as SASEGT. The V end was cut by 7 bases, the J end by 5 bases, with 14 bases between. This CDR3 is built from 13 residues. CDR3 region: CASKRLLQTEAFF. In DNA form, the CDR3 reads TGTGCCAGCAAGAGGCTGCTCCAAACTGAAGCTTTCTTT.

The sample holds a few counts of this clone. The CDR3 loop reads CASSLEGQVPGTEAFF. DNA of the CDR3: TGTGCCAGCAGCTTAGAAGGCCAGGTCCCCGGCACTGAAGCTTTCTTT. This rearrangement joins TRBV11-3 to TRBJ1-1; D remains unclear. Per the germline V gene, CDR1 is SGHNT and CDR2 is YENEEA. The CDR3 extends over 16 amino acids. The ends were cut back, 0 bases at V and 4 bases at J, with 15 bases in the middle.

DNA for the CDR3: TGTGCCAGCAGTACGGGACAGGGTAATAATGAAAAACTGTTTTTT. Translation: CASSTGQGNNEKLFF. This chain uses TRBV6-6 with TRBJ1-4; 9 bases map to TRBD1. CDR3 length: 15 amino acids. Germline V gene data show CDR1 as MNHNY and CDR2 as SVGAGI (reference sequence). With V trimmed by 5 bases and J by 4 bases, 5 bases remained unmatched.

In this sample, this clone turned up once. The gene calls are TRBV10-2 and TRBJ1-5, with TRBD1 matching over 9 bases. V lost 3 bases to trimming and J lost 1 base; unmatched junction nucleotides: 4. CDR3 length: 16 amino acids. Germline CDR1 reads WSHSY; CDR2 reads SAAADI. The CDR3: CASSEGGQGSNQPQHF. The CDR3 bases are TGCGCCAGCAGTGAAGGTGGACAGGGGAGCAATCAGCCCCAGCATTTT.

This clone was detected a few times. This chain joins TRBV6-1 and TRBJ1-4; D may be TRBD1 (6 bases). Looked up from germline, CDR1 is MNHNS and CDR2 is SASEGT. Trimming left V 4 bases short and J 1 base short, with 10 bases between. CDR3 length equals 15 residues. CDR3 protein: CASSGTDRTNEKLFF. CDR3 in DNA: TGTGCCAGCAGTGGAACGGACAGAACTAATGAAAAACTGTTTTTT.